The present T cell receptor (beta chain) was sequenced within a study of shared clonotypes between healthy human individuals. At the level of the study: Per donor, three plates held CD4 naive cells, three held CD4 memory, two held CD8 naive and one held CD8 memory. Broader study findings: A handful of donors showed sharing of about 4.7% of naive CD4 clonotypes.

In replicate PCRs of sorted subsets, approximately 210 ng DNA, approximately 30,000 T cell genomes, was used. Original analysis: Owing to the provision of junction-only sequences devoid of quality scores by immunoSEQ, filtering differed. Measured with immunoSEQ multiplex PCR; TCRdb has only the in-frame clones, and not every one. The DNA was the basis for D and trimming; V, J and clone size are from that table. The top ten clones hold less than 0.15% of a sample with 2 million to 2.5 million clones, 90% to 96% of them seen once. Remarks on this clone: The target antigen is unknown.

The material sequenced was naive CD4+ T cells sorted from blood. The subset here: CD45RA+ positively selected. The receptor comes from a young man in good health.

CDR3 amino acids: CAWSADRSYEQYF. In DNA, the CDR3 is TGTGCCTGGAGTGCCGACCGCTCCTACGAGCAGTACTTC. The chain employs TRBV30 and TRBJ2-7; D gene uncertain. The germline V gene has CDR1 GTSNPN and CDR2 SVGIG (reference sequence). CDR3 length equals 13 residues. Trimming left V 1 base short and J 0 bases short, with 7 bases between.